This T cell receptor beta chain appears in the sequencing data of a study of regulatory T cells in long-lasting Graves disease. Time point specified: newly diagnosed GD, antithyroid drugs for less than 3 months. The TCR library was made from RNA extracted from PBMCs. With iRepertoire HTBI primers and Arm-PCR of CDR3 regions, TCR beta libraries were built. MiXCR was run by TCRdb on the multiplex PCR reads, yielding one entry per CDR3 protein. The sample carries 620,000 or so distinct CDR3 sequences, less than 20% recorded once. These sequences were also reported in another study, on T cells in Graves' hyperthyroidism and ophthalmopathy.

The receptor's source is a woman in her thirties with Graves disease. The source material was peripheral blood mononuclear cells (PBMCs), sampled at new diagnosis, from a patient treated with antithyroid drugs.

CDR3 sequence: CASSSSGLATDTQYF. CDR3 DNA: TGTGCCAGCAGTTCCTCGGGACTAGCTACAGATACGCAGTATTTT. The rearrangement links TRBV12-3 or TRBV12-4 to TRBJ2-3, with 9 nucleotides matching TRBD2. With V trimmed by 4 bases and J by 3 bases, 5 bases remained unmatched. This CDR3 spans 15 amino acids.